This T cell receptor beta chain originates from a study of CD8+ T cells in alopecia areata. Study-level findings and limits: Lesional tissue from the scalp (especially in alopecia totalis/universalis) showed higher clonality than normal scalp. When scalp samples are sequenced, resident alphabeta T cells of normal skin are also captured.

With regard to this clone: Antigen unknown.

Trimming shortened V by 2 bases and J by 7 bases, and 11 bases separated the two germline ends. The germline CDR1 and CDR2 sequences are MGHRA and YSYEKL. This CDR3 region has 14 residues. Following extraction, RNA underwent reverse transcription to cDNA, which served as the sequencing template. Libraries were prepared by immunoSEQ multiplex PCR; TCRdb keeps only in-frame clonotypes and omits some of them. The sample has about 180,000 clones, around 60% seen once. Both peripheral blood and punch biopsies of lesional scalp skin were obtained from patients who had alopecia areata. Isolation of CD4+ and CD8+ T cells from PBMCs was achieved by sorting.

This receptor was obtained from a human donor with alopecia areata. J is TRBJ2-2 and V is TRBV4-1; no firm D call. The sample in question was CD4+ T cells sorted from blood, obtained at week 0. Here the CDR3 reads CASSQPPRNGELFF. CDR3 sequence (DNA): TGCGCCAGCAGCCAACCCCCCAGGAACGGGGAGCTGTTTTTT.